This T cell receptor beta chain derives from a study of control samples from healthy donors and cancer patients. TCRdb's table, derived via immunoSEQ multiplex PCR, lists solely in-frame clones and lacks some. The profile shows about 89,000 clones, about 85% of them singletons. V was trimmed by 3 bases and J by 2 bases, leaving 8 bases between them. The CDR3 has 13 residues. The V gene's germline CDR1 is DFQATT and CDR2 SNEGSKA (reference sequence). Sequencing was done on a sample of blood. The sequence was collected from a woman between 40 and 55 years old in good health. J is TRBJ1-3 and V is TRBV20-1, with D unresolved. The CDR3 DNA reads TGCAGTGCTAGTTCGGGGACTGGAAACACCATATATTTT. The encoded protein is CSASSGTGNTIYF.